Below, one TCR beta chain is given with its context. The antigen remains unidentified. The V end lost 1 base, the J end lost 9 bases, and 13 bases lay between the germline ends. CDR1 SGHAT and CDR2 FQNNGV come from the germline V gene. The CDR3 loop spans 14 amino acids. The data stem from a study of response to subunit inactivated influenza vaccine. Study-wide findings and caveats: The authors suggested that few new T cells are recruited per seasonal influenza vaccination.

TCRdb re-called the RT-PCR reads through MiXCR, storing one row per CDR3 protein. There are approximately 530,000 distinct CDR3 sequences in the sample; 7.5% to 8.5% occur only once, and 13% lies in the top ten. This chain uses TRBV11-2 with TRBJ2-1; D is unclear. The receptor's source is a man between 50 and 69 years old who received an inactivated influenza vaccine. Sequencing used PBMCs from blood, obtained around 25 months after vaccination. For the CDR3, the DNA is TGTGCCAGCAGCTTAGGATCCGGGTACGGTGAGCAGTTCTTC. Amino acids: CASSLGSGYGEQFF. The full variable domain, with the rest looked up from reference TRBV11-2 and TRBJ2-1, is EAGVAQSPRYKIIEKRQSVAFWCNPISGHATLYWYQQILGQGPKLLIQFQNNGVVDDSQLPKDRFSAERLKGVDSTLKIQPAKLEDSAVYLCASSLGSGYGEQFFGPGTRLTVL.